One sample yielded the 8 T cell receptor beta chains listed below, sequenced in a study of blood T cell repertoires in COVID-19. Using immunoSEQ multiplex PCR, the repertoire was profiled, and TCRdb retains in-frame clones only, with some absent. This table has approximately 350,000 clones, more than 80% appearing once. The sample was PBMCs or T cells enriched from blood (not recorded which). These receptors were taken from a young man who had recovered from COVID-19.

The V gene is TRBV27, the J gene TRBJ1-6, with a weak D call TRBD1 (5 bases). The CDR3 length is 16 residues. V dropped 6 bases and J dropped 1 base, with 13 bases sitting between them. Germline V gives CDR1 MNHEY, CDR2 SMNVEV (reference sequence). CDR3 in DNA: TGTGCCAGCAGCTCCAGCACAGGTTCCTATAATTCACCCCTCCACTTT. As protein: CASSSSTGSYNSPLHF.

This clone was recorded once. The CDR3 DNA sequence: TGTGCCAGCAGTTTATCGCAGGGGGCGAGGGCTGGAAACACCATATATTTT. This encodes CASSLSQGARAGNTIYF. The J gene is TRBJ1-3, the V gene TRBV28, with 8 bases aligning to TRBD1. There are 17 residues in the CDR3. The V gene end was trimmed by 1 base and the J gene end by 2 bases; junction bases not matched to a gene: 7. Germline CDR1 MDHEN, CDR2 SYDVKM.

V usage is TRBV7-9 and J usage is TRBJ2-7; D is uncertain. The V and J ends lost 5 bases and 2 bases respectively, with 13 bases between them. Germline values: CDR1 SEHNR, CDR2 FQNEAQ (reference sequence). The CDR3 extends over 14 amino acids. In DNA, the CDR3 is TGTGCCAGCAGCGCCATCCATGGGCCCTACGAGCAGTACTTC. As protein: CASSAIHGPYEQYF.

This sequence joins TRBV12-3 or TRBV12-4 and TRBJ2-7; weak D call: TRBD1 (5 bases). The V end lost 5 bases, the J end lost 3 bases, and 8 bases lay between the germline ends. This CDR3 is built from 12 residues. The CDR3 sequence: CASSADSYEQYF. The CDR3 DNA sequence: TGTGCCAGCAGTGCAGACAGCTACGAGCAGTACTTC.

In its sample, this clone was seen once. CDR3 sequence: CASSLDSGGGGAEAFF. DNA for the CDR3: TGTGCCAGCAGCTTAGATAGCGGGGGTGGGGGGGCTGAAGCTTTCTTT. The chain recombines TRBV11-2 with TRBJ1-1, with a weak D call TRBD1 (5 bases). Per germline, CDR1 SGHAT and CDR2 FQNNGV. Trimming took 0 bases from V and 6 from J, leaving 17 bases between them. This CDR3 is built from 16 residues.

The chain links TRBV5-6 to TRBJ2-2; 9 positions agree with TRBD2. V dropped 1 base and J dropped 5; count of bases not matched to a gene: 6. Germline V lookup: CDR1 SGHDT, CDR2 YYEEEE. The CDR3 covers 16 residues. CDR3 protein: CASSLRAGGKTGELFF. DNA for the CDR3: TGTGCCAGCAGCTTGAGAGCGGGAGGAAAAACCGGGGAGCTGTTTTTT.

The chain links TRBV21-1 to TRBJ1-4. TRBV21-1 is given as a pseudogene. There are 14 residues in the CDR3. This CDR3 reads CASSKAGVAVGQIF. The CDR3 nucleotides read TGTGCCAGCAGCAAAGCCGGGGTGGCAGTGGGCCAGATTTTT.

The chain links TRBV7-8 to TRBJ2-1, with unresolved D. The CDR3 sequence is 13 residues long. CDR1 is SGHVS and CDR2 is FQNEAQ in the germline V gene. V was trimmed by 4 bases and J by 10 bases, leaving 14 bases between them. CDR3 protein: CASSSQIYGEQFF. CDR3 DNA sequence: TGTGCCAGCAGCTCCCAGATATACGGGGAGCAGTTCTTC.